This TCR beta chain emerged from a study of blood T cell repertoires in COVID-19. This CDR3 contains 13 residues. The V end lost 5 bases, the J end lost 1 base, and 8 bases lay between the germline ends. Germline V gene data show CDR1 as KGHSH and CDR2 as LQKENI. As processed by the authors: Nucleated cell number was recorded as an estimate derived from reference gene primer amplification. Here immunoSEQ multiplex PCR was the method, and the copy in TCRdb shows in-frame clones only, minus some. The D gene and trimming were derived from the DNA, and the V and J assignments and clone size from that table. The table includes about 370,000 clones, 85% to 90% detected once.

The chain couples TRBV18 to TRBJ2-5, with TRBD2 as a possible D gene (5 bases). This receptor was taken from a man between 18 and 29 years old who had recovered from COVID-19. Sequences were obtained from PBMCs or T cells enriched from blood (not recorded which). The CDR3 is CASSGSAQETQYF. The CDR3 DNA reads as TGTGCCAGCTCAGGTAGCGCCCAAGAGACCCAGTACTTC.